Presented here are 9 T cell receptor beta chains from one specimen sequenced in a study of blood T cell repertoires in COVID-19. Measured with immunoSEQ multiplex PCR; TCRdb has only the in-frame clones, and not every one. The table shows more than 250,000 clones, with over 80% occurring only once. Specimen: peripheral blood. The receptors were sampled from a man aged 55 to 69 who had recovered from COVID-19.

The V and J genes are TRBV3-1 (or the pseudogene TRBV3-2) and TRBJ2-2; D is possibly TRBD2 (5 bases). The V end was cut by 1 base, the J end by 0 bases, with 12 bases between. The germline V gene encodes CDR1 LGHDT and CDR2 YNNKEL (reference sequence). The CDR3 loop spans 17 amino acids. CDR3 region: CASSQVQRRSNTGELFF. The CDR3 nucleotides are TGTGCCAGCAGCCAAGTTCAGCGGAGATCGAACACCGGGGAGCTGTTTTTT.

This clone has just a few counts. This chain uses TRBV24-1 with TRBJ2-7, with D perhaps matching TRBD1 (5 bases). Germline loops: CDR1 KGHDR, CDR2 SFDVKD. CDR3 length: 13 amino acids. Trimming cost V 3 bases and J 2 bases, with 7 bases left between them. This CDR3 reads CATSDGQAYEQYF. The CDR3 nucleotides are TGTGCCACCAGTGATGGACAAGCCTACGAGCAGTACTTC.

The rearrangement uses TRBV10-2 and TRBJ2-1; D may be TRBD2 (5 bases). The CDR3 sequence is 15 residues long. Looked up from germline, CDR1 is WSHSY and CDR2 is SAAADI. The V gene lost 6 bases and the J gene lost 0 bases, with 12 bases spanning the gap. The CDR3 region is CASRTLASSYNEQFF. The CDR3 coding sequence is TGCGCCAGCAGGACCCTAGCCAGCTCCTACAATGAGCAGTTCTTC.

This chain joins TRBV3-1 (or the pseudogene TRBV3-2) and TRBJ1-3; 7 bases fit TRBD1. Germline V gene sequence: CDR1 LGHDT, CDR2 YNNKEL (reference sequence). The length of the CDR3 is 15 residues. J was trimmed by 3 bases and V by 6 bases; bases with no gene match: 8. Here the CDR3 DNA reads TGTGCCAGCAGGGAGAAGACAGGGCTTGGAAACACCATATATTTT. Amino acid sequence: CASREKTGLGNTIYF.

This clone was seen once. The genes are TRBV30 and TRBJ2-7, with 7 nucleotides matching TRBD2. The V gene end was trimmed by 0 bases and the J gene end by 7 bases; junction bases not matched to a gene: 15. Germline V lookup: CDR1 GTSNPN, CDR2 SVGIG (reference sequence). The CDR3 covers 16 residues. CDR3 in amino acids: CAWSVNGRTNPGEQYF. The DNA of the CDR3 is TGTGCCTGGAGTGTTAACGGGAGGACCAACCCTGGAGAGCAGTACTTC.

The CDR3 DNA follows: TGTGCCAGCAGTTTGGCGGGAGTAAGTGGGGCCAACGTCCTGACTTTC. Amino acid sequence: CASSLAGVSGANVLTF. The rearrangement joins TRBV2 to TRBJ2-6; 7 positions agree with TRBD2. The CDR3 covers 16 residues. V lost 5 bases and J lost 3; bases outside the gene matches: 7. Looked up from germline, CDR1 is SNHLY and CDR2 is FYNNEI.

Here the CDR3 DNA reads TGTGCCAGCAGCCGGGACCACGCGGGAGAGCAGTACTTC. Translation gives CASSRDHAGEQYF. V usage is TRBV4-2 and J usage is TRBJ2-7, with D perhaps matching TRBD2 (6 bases). This CDR3 has 13 residues. The germline V and J ends were trimmed by 4 bases and 7 bases, with 14 bases remaining between them. The germline gives CDR1 LGHNA, CDR2 YNFKEQ.

The V call is TRBV18, the J call TRBJ2-7; 10 bases are a match to TRBD1. This CDR3 spans 15 amino acids. Germline CDR1 KGHSH, CDR2 LQKENI. Losses at the gene ends were 3 bases for V and 0 bases for J; bases not matched to a gene: 2. The CDR3 region is CASSPGQGSSYEQYF. CDR3 DNA: TGTGCCAGCTCACCGGGACAGGGGAGCTCCTACGAGCAGTACTTC. Combining the CDR3 with reference TRBV18 and TRBJ2-7 gives the whole variable domain NAGVMQNPRHLVRRRGQEARLRCSPMKGHSHVYWYRQLPEEGLKFMVYLQKENIIDESGMPKERFSAEFPKEGPSILRIQQVVRGDSAAYFCASSPGQGSSYEQYFGPGTRLTVT.

CDR3 sequence (DNA): TGCAGCGTCGGATACAGGGGGCCGGGCGGGGAGCTGTTTTTT. This encodes CSVGYRGPGGELFF. V and J are TRBV29-1 and TRBJ2-2, with TRBD1 matching 9 bases. CDR1 SQVTM and CDR2 ANQGSEA come from the germline V gene. This CDR3 region has 14 residues. V gave up 6 bases and J gave up 7 bases; unmatched junction bases: 9.